This T cell receptor beta chain was captured in a study of blood T cells in healthy people across ages (dated by TCRdb to between 2014 and 2017). Turning to the overall study: In model experiments, template switching captured roughly one uniquely barcoded TCR beta cDNA molecule for every two T cells. Using deep sequencing normalized with unique cDNA molecular identifiers, the study measured how TCR beta repertoire diversity changes with age. Donors were grouped into four age groups: young (average approximately 16 years), middle-aged (39), aged (approximately 67) and long-lived (approximately 78). For two donors (one aged 18 to 30 and one aged 80 or older), the study analyzed two additional independent replicas of 1 million unique cDNA reads from the same blood draw.

The roughly 39 donors, aged roughly 6 to 95 years, were systemically healthy Caucasian individuals from Russia. About 10 milliliters of peripheral blood were drawn from each donor into EDTA-treated Vacutainer tubes. Ficoll-Paque density-gradient centrifugation was used to isolate PBMCs, with at least 7 million per sample. Trizol reagent was used to extract total RNA from the PBMCs, yielding at least 6 micrograms per sample. For every donor, flow cytometry on a PBMC aliquot measured the percentage of naive CD45RAhigh/CD27high T cells. As to this clonotype: Its cognate antigen has yet to be identified. Per-nucleotide qualities are absent, and no much larger clonotype sits a single base away.

From the cysteine through the phenylalanine, the CDR3 covers 17 amino acids. The CDR3 DNA has 51 bases and is translated from base 1. V is cut back by 3 bases and J by 2 bases, with 6 bases in the junction unmatched. What the study reported, not specific to this receptor: Conclusive comparison of naive and antigen-experienced compartments was prevented by the profiling of bulk unsorted PBMCs. Donor CMV infection status was unknown, potentially confounding age-related changes in expanded clonotypes. There was a strong correlation between observed TCR beta diversity and the percentage of naive T cells measured by flow cytometry. Compared with the aged group, the long-lived group had more naive CD4+ T cells, fewer expanded clones and increased TCR diversity, a pattern suggesting age selection. Estimates of total diversity based on one million sequenced T cells were regarded as lower bounds and as underestimates. Observed TCR beta diversity per million T cells fell roughly linearly with age, and a significant reduction was already apparent by age around 40.

The library came from 5' RACE. Sequencing used an Illumina HiSeq 2500. A second PCR of roughly 7 to 11 cycles was performed with a sample-barcoded 5' primer and a J-beta primer mix. A unique molecular identifier was introduced onto each TCR beta cDNA molecule by a template-switch 5' adaptor carrying 12 random nucleotides. At least 2.5 million CDR3-containing paired-end reads were obtained from each sample. The Mint cDNA synthesis kit, primed by a TRBC-specific oligonucleotide, was used to synthesize first-strand cDNA from all RNA. Following uracil-DNA glycosylase treatment, all cDNA underwent a first 18-cycle PCR with the universal primers M1SS and BC2_uni_R. For the original study's pipeline: For normalization, 1 million high-quality reads, each with a distinct molecular identifier, were randomly selected from each sample. Instead of being binned into consensus sequences, reads with shared molecular identifiers were discarded. MiTCR, run with a Q25 quality threshold and the strictest error-elimination algorithm, handled CDR3 identification, clonotype clustering and error correction. A nonparametric unseen species model with Euler transformation was used to estimate a lower bound on total TCR beta diversity. The public reads were quality trimmed at Q25 with fastp and then assembled into clones with MiXCR by TCRdb, keeping productive beta chains. Rows with a matching CDR3 protein are joined into one entry that keeps the most common DNA and genes. These V and J calls derive from TCRdb rather than the authors' analysis. The sample yields hundreds of thousands of distinct CDR3 sequences; under 30% were counted once. Together, the top ten hold 3% of the sample.

The data also belong to a second study, concerning T cells of mothers and their children. The second publication reports: The donors were nine systemically healthy Caucasian individuals, made up of three mothers and their six children. cDNA synthesis used all of the extracted RNA, with 1.5 ug of RNA in each 15 ul reaction. In the second PCR, sample barcodes and 2-4 random nucleotides were introduced via the M1S primer. More than 9 million TCR beta CDR3 reads were obtained from each mother, and about 3 million reads were obtained from each child. Thymic selection similarly shapes TCR recombination output in related and unrelated pairs, with minor effect from inherited differences. Normalized repertoire overlap was always found to be slightly, but never significantly, higher in related mother-child pairs than in unrelated mother-child pairs. Persistent microchimeric T cell clones were not detected, at a sensitivity of around 99 clones per million clonotypes. In the study, deep NGS was used to compare the TCR beta repertoires of mothers and children, and features distinguishing related mother-child pairs from unrelated individuals were sought. The mean age was around 42 +/- 4 years for the mothers and around 11 +/- 4 years for the children. After adapters were ligated using NEBNext reagents, the libraries underwent 100+100 nt paired-end sequencing on an Illumina HiSeq 2000. To prevent cross-contamination, the mother and child libraries were prepared a month apart and were sequenced in separate runs. Each donor had between roughly 500,000 and 2,100,000 distinct TCR beta clonotypes identified. Naive TCR beta clonotypes were estimated from low-frequency clonotypes matched to each donor's FACS-determined naive share, without sorting.

Recombination connected TRBV12-3 or TRBV12-4 to TRBJ2-3; 12 junctional bases match TRBD2. The clonotype originates from a boy younger than 18 in good health. Sequences were obtained from blood. The CDR3: CASSFTSGGPHTDTQYF. The nucleotide sequence reads TGTGCCAGCAGTTTCACTAGCGGGGGGCCACACACAGATACGCAGTATTTT.